These T cell receptor beta chains were read from a single sample in a study of T cells in Graves' hyperthyroidism and ophthalmopathy. TCRdb reprocessed the multiplex PCR reads via MiXCR and lists one record per CDR3 protein. This table has around 700,000 distinct CDR3 sequences, about 19% appearing once. Sequencing was done on a sample of blood. The receptors originated from a woman aged 45-65 years with Graves' hyperthyroidism that later progressed to Graves' ophthalmopathy. Each CDR3 is given with its conserved first and last residue. Fields, in order: D gene, clone size, V gene, J gene, CDR3 protein, CDR3 DNA. The D gene is left open where the match is weak. Size is omitted from some rows. Given values are once, few, many or a class for expanded clones.

D: .
size: .
V: TRBV10-3
J: TRBJ1-2
CDR3: CAISDDRPVDYGYTF
DNA: TGTGCCATCAGTGATGACAGGCCGGTGGACTATGGCTACACCTTC

D: .
size: many
V: TRBV5-6
J: TRBJ2-1
CDR3: CASSLGPGLLYNEQFF
DNA: TGTGCCAGCAGCTTGGGTCCAGGTCTCCTCTACAATGAGCAGTTCTTC

D: .
size: .
V: TRBV9
J: TRBJ1-1
CDR3: CASSPLMGQGNTEAFF
DNA: TGTGCCAGCAGCCCCCTTATGGGGCAGGGGAACACTGAAGCTTTCTTT

D: TRBD1
size: .
V: TRBV7-2
J: TRBJ1-4
CDR3: CASSRTGDREKLFF
DNA: TGTGCCAGCAGCCGGACAGGGGATAGGGAAAAACTGTTTTTT

D: TRBD2
size: .
V: TRBV20-1
J: TRBJ2-1
CDR3: CSARDRTSGGIGEQFF
DNA: TGCAGTGCTAGAGATCGGACTAGCGGGGGGATTGGTGAGCAGTTCTTC

D: .
size: many
V: TRBV11-2
J: TRBJ2-3
CDR3: CASSTISTDTQYF
DNA: TGTGCCAGCAGTACAATTAGCACAGATACGCAGTATTTT

D: .
size: few
V: TRBV25-1
J: TRBJ2-3
CDR3: CASSESDPSTDTQYF
DNA: TGTGCCAGCAGTGAATCGGACCCCTCGACAGATACGCAGTATTTT

D: TRBD1
size: few
V: TRBV15
J: TRBJ1-5
CDR3: CATSTPTGNQPQHF
DNA: TGTGCCACCAGCACCCCGACAGGGAATCAGCCCCAGCATTTT

D: .
size: .
V: TRBV24-1
J: TRBJ1-5
CDR3: CASSLLVGHQPQHF
DNA: TGTGCCAGCAGTTTACTCGTCGGACATCAGCCCCAGCATTTT

D: .
size: few
V: TRBV29-1
J: TRBJ2-1
CDR3: CSVDRPGDLSEQFF
DNA: TGCAGCGTTGATCGACCGGGGGACCTTAGTGAGCAGTTCTTC

D: .
size: .
V: TRBV9
J: TRBJ1-6
CDR3: CASSPRPDTHRGSPLHF
DNA: TGTGCCAGCAGCCCCCGGCCCGACACCCATCGGGGATCACCCCTCCACTTT

D: TRBD2
size: many
V: TRBV5-4
J: TRBJ2-3
CDR3: CASSFNAGDLTDTQYF
DNA: TGTGCCAGCAGCTTTAACGCGGGGGATCTCACAGATACGCAGTATTTT

D: TRBD1
size: many
V: TRBV3-1
J: TRBJ2-4
CDR3: CASSQDSTGANIQYF
DNA: TGTGCCAGCAGCCAAGATTCTACAGGGGCTAACATTCAGTACTTC

D: TRBD2
size: .
V: TRBV7-8
J: TRBJ2-1
CDR3: CASSLSTSGEMEQFF
DNA: TGTGCCAGCAGCTTATCTACTAGCGGGGAAATGGAGCAGTTCTTC

D: .
size: many
V: TRBV6-1
J: TRBJ1-1
CDR3: CASSEVRTPNTEAFF
DNA: TGTGCCAGCAGTGAAGTTAGGACACCGAACACTGAAGCTTTCTTT

D: TRBD1
size: many
V: TRBV30
J: TRBJ1-5
CDR3: CAWRKKGQGNQPQHF
DNA: TGTGCCTGGAGGAAGAAGGGACAGGGTAATCAGCCCCAGCATTTT

D: .
size: few
V: TRBV19
J: TRBJ1-1
CDR3: CASSYLPGHPEAFF
DNA: TGTGCCAGTAGCTACCTTCCGGGACACCCTGAAGCTTTCTTT

D: .
size: few
V: TRBV24-1
J: TRBJ1-5
CDR3: CATSDWGSQPQHF
DNA: TGTGCCACCAGTGATTGGGGGAGTCAGCCCCAGCATTTT

D: TRBD1
size: .
V: TRBV6-1
J: TRBJ1-2
CDR3: CASSETLLAGGWGYTF
DNA: TGTGCCAGCAGTGAAACACTCTTGGCAGGGGGCTGGGGCTACACCTTC

D: TRBD1
size: few
V: TRBV12-3/TRBV12-4
J: TRBJ1-2
CDR3: CASRPMTGYGYTF
DNA: TGTGCCAGCAGACCAATGACAGGGTATGGCTACACCTTC

D: .
size: many
V: TRBV11-2
J: TRBJ1-2
CDR3: CASSPSWTEGYTF
DNA: TGTGCCAGCAGCCCCTCTTGGACGGAAGGCTACACCTTC

D: TRBD1
size: .
V: TRBV11-2
J: TRBJ1-3
CDR3: CASSGLGRGRERLLNTIYF
DNA: TGTGCCAGCAGCGGGCTGGGCAGGGGGCGCGAGAGGCTCTTAAACACCATATATTTT

D: .
size: .
V: TRBV12-5
J: TRBJ1-2
CDR3: CASGPLQLREYGYTF
DNA: TGTGCTAGTGGACCCCTCCAGCTGAGGGAATATGGCTACACCTTC

D: .
size: many
V: TRBV11-2
J: TRBJ1-6
CDR3: CASSYPRANSPLHF
DNA: TGTGCCAGCAGTTATCCGAGGGCCAATTCACCCCTCCACTTT

D: .
size: few
V: TRBV7-9
J: TRBJ2-1
CDR3: CASNAFRGGRGHNEQFF
DNA: TGTGCCAGCAACGCTTTTCGGGGAGGGCGGGGGCACAATGAGCAGTTCTTC

D: .
size: few
V: TRBV9
J: TRBJ1-6
CDR3: CASSLRDAQSSYNSPLHF
DNA: TGTGCCAGCAGCTTGCGGGACGCCCAGAGCTCCTATAATTCACCCCTCCACTTT

D: .
size: .
V: TRBV6-1
J: TRBJ2-2
CDR3: CASSPAGRYTGELFF
DNA: TGTGCCAGCAGTCCGGCAGGGAGGTACACCGGGGAGCTGTTTTTT

D: .
size: .
V: TRBV27
J: TRBJ2-5
CDR3: CASSFLTGLDETQYF
DNA: TGTGCCAGCAGTTTTCTGACGGGGTTGGATGAGACCCAGTACTTC

D: TRBD1
size: few
V: TRBV12-3/TRBV12-4
J: TRBJ2-2
CDR3: CATGGWTGELFF
DNA: TGTGCCACAGGGGGCTGGACCGGGGAGCTGTTTTTT

D: .
size: .
V: TRBV7-2
J: TRBJ1-1
CDR3: CASSLAGGKGTEAFF
DNA: TGTGCCAGCAGCTTAGCGGGGGGCAAAGGCACTGAAGCTTTCTTT

D: .
size: many
V: TRBV27
J: TRBJ2-7
CDR3: CASSPRGGFYEQYF
DNA: TGTGCCAGCAGTCCCCGAGGGGGGTTCTACGAGCAGTACTTC

D: .
size: .
V: TRBV30
J: TRBJ2-7
CDR3: CAWSLGNRGNEQYF
DNA: TGTGCCTGGAGTCTCGGAAACCGAGGTAACGAGCAGTACTTC

D: TRBD1
size: .
V: TRBV6-5
J: TRBJ2-2
CDR3: CASSYRPGQGNTGELFF
DNA: TGTGCCAGCAGTTATCGGCCGGGACAGGGTAACACCGGGGAGCTGTTTTTT

D: .
size: few
V: TRBV6-1
J: TRBJ1-5
CDR3: CASSERLGGQPQHF
DNA: TGTGCCAGCAGTGAAAGACTGGGGGGCCAGCCCCAGCATTTT

D: .
size: .
V: TRBV11-2
J: TRBJ1-6
CDR3: CASSLGRTDNSPLHF
DNA: TGTGCCAGCAGCTTAGGGCGGACAGATAATTCACCCCTCCACTTT

D: TRBD1
size: few
V: TRBV2
J: TRBJ2-7
CDR3: CASSEAQTGGFGEQYF
DNA: TGTGCCAGCAGTGAAGCCCAAACAGGGGGCTTCGGCGAGCAGTACTTC

D: .
size: many
V: TRBV7-8
J: TRBJ2-1
CDR3: CASSLEGSYNEQFF
DNA: TGTGCCAGCAGCTTAGAGGGTTCCTACAATGAGCAGTTCTTC

D: TRBD1
size: few
V: TRBV13
J: TRBJ2-4
CDR3: CASSLSLTGDQNIQYF
DNA: TGTGCCAGCAGCTTAAGCCTGACAGGGGATCAAAACATTCAGTACTTC

D: TRBD2
size: few
V: TRBV6-2/TRBV6-3
J: TRBJ2-5
CDR3: CASRRGTILETQYF
DNA: TGTGCCAGCAGGCGGGGGACTATACTGGAGACCCAGTACTTC

D: .
size: few
V: TRBV3-1
J: TRBJ2-3
CDR3: CASSQGGGGATDTQYF
DNA: TGTGCCAGCAGCCAAGGGGGCGGCGGTGCCACAGATACGCAGTATTTT

D: .
size: many
V: TRBV20-1
J: TRBJ1-1
CDR3: CSARVPEAFF
DNA: TGCAGTGCTAGAGTTCCCGAAGCTTTCTTT

D: TRBD1
size: .
V: TRBV12-3/TRBV12-4
J: TRBJ2-4
CDR3: CASTQGLAKNIQYF
DNA: TGTGCCAGCACACAGGGGTTGGCCAAAAACATTCAGTACTTC

D: .
size: .
V: TRBV12-3/TRBV12-4
J: TRBJ1-3
CDR3: CASSFAGDYSGNTIYF
DNA: TGTGCCAGCAGTTTTGCAGGGGATTACTCTGGAAACACCATATATTTT

D: TRBD2
size: many
V: TRBV30
J: TRBJ2-2
CDR3: CACPRLAVNTGELFF
DNA: TGTGCCTGCCCTCGACTAGCGGTAAACACCGGGGAGCTGTTTTTT

D: .
size: .
V: TRBV12-3/TRBV12-4
J: TRBJ1-4
CDR3: CASSFRFVKLFF
DNA: TGTGCCAGCAGTTTTAGGTTTGTAAAACTGTTTTTT

D: TRBD2
size: many
V: TRBV6-1
J: TRBJ2-7
CDR3: CASSRGLAGGRPHEQYF
DNA: TGTGCCAGCAGTCGGGGACTAGCGGGGGGACGACCCCACGAGCAGTACTTC

D: .
size: .
V: TRBV6-6
J: TRBJ2-1
CDR3: CASSYSWGESSYNEQFF
DNA: TGTGCCAGCAGTTACTCATGGGGGGAGAGCTCCTACAATGAGCAGTTCTTC

D: .
size: few
V: TRBV9
J: TRBJ1-4
CDR3: CASSPRGGGLGNEKLFF
DNA: TGTGCCAGCAGCCCACGTGGGGGGGGCCTCGGTAATGAAAAACTGTTTTTT

D: TRBD1
size: .
V: TRBV7-3
J: TRBJ1-1
CDR3: CASSLTGQDTEAFF
DNA: TGTGCCAGCAGCTTAACGGGACAGGACACTGAAGCTTTCTTT

D: TRBD2
size: many
V: TRBV2
J: TRBJ2-1
CDR3: CASLRSGGGALRNEQFF
DNA: TGTGCCAGCCTAAGGAGCGGCGGGGGGGCTTTAAGGAATGAGCAGTTCTTC

D: TRBD1
size: .
V: TRBV2
J: TRBJ1-5
CDR3: CASWAEETGNGPDQPQHF
DNA: TGTGCCAGCTGGGCTGAGGAGACAGGGAATGGACCCGATCAGCCCCAGCATTTT

D: .
size: .
V: TRBV6-2/TRBV6-3
J: TRBJ1-3
CDR3: CATVGTVGNTIYF
DNA: TGTGCCACGGTGGGGACTGTTGGAAACACCATATATTTT

D: .
size: many
V: TRBV5-1
J: TRBJ2-1
CDR3: CASSSLDHEQFF
DNA: TGCGCCAGCAGCTCCCTCGACCATGAGCAGTTCTTC

D: TRBD1
size: few
V: TRBV20-1
J: TRBJ2-4
CDR3: CSAPPGTGKNIQYF
DNA: TGCAGTGCCCCTCCCGGGACAGGGAAAAACATTCAGTACTTC

D: TRBD2
size: .
V: TRBV10-2
J: TRBJ2-3
CDR3: CASRELASPSTDTQYF
DNA: TGCGCCAGCAGGGAACTAGCGTCTCCCAGCACAGATACGCAGTATTTT

D: .
size: few
V: TRBV6-2/TRBV6-3
J: TRBJ1-5
CDR3: CASGNDYSNQPQHF
DNA: TGTGCCAGCGGGAACGACTATAGCAATCAGCCCCAGCATTTT

D: .
size: few
V: TRBV19
J: TRBJ2-1
CDR3: CASSILASDYNEQFF
DNA: TGTGCCAGTAGTATTTTGGCTAGCGACTACAATGAGCAGTTCTTC

D: .
size: .
V: TRBV12-5
J: TRBJ2-1
CDR3: CASGFPGNEQFF
DNA: TGTGCTAGTGGTTTCCCAGGCAATGAGCAGTTCTTC

D: .
size: many
V: TRBV3-1
J: TRBJ1-2
CDR3: CASSQAGYYGYTF
DNA: TGTGCCAGCAGCCAAGCGGGGTACTATGGCTACACCTTC

D: TRBD1
size: .
V: TRBV10-2
J: TRBJ1-6
CDR3: CASSESTGGYNSPLHF
DNA: TGCGCCAGCAGTGAGTCGACAGGGGGATATAATTCACCCCTCCACTTT